Included here is one T cell receptor (beta chain) sequence, with context. What it recognizes is unknown. The sample comes from a study of monozygotic twins with inflammatory bowel disease. Regarding the study as a whole: Inverse Simpson values showed less TCRbeta diversity in IBD patients than in their healthy co-twins.

The authors made each sample's cDNA in eight separate reactions. Using the 5' RACE reads, TCRdb records one entry per CDR3 protein without DNA. The sample data list a few hundred thousand distinct CDR3 sequences. The CDR3 loop spans 14 amino acids. Per germline, CDR1 MDHEN and CDR2 SYDVKM. This TCR was recovered from a human donor with ulcerative colitis or Crohn's disease, or a healthy co-twin of an affected twin (not recorded which). The specimen was blood. V and J are TRBV28 and TRBJ2-7. The CDR3 sequence: CASREYSRAYEQYF.